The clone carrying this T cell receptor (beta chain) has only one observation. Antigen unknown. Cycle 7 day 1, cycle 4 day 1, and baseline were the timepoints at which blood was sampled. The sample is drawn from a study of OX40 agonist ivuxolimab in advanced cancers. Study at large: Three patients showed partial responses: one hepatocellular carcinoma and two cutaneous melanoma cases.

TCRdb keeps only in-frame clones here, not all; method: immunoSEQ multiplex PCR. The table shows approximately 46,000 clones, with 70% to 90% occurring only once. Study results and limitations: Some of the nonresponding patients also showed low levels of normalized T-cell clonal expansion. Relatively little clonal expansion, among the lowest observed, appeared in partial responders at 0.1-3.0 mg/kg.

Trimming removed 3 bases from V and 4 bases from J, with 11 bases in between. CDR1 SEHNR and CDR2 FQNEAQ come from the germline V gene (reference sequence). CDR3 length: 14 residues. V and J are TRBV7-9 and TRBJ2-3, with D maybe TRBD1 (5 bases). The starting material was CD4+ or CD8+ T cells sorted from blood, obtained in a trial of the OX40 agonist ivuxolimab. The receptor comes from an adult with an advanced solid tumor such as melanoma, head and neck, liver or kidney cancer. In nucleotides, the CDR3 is TGTGCCAGCAGCTTCGAAGACAGATCAGATACGCAGTATTTT. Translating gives CASSFEDRSDTQYF.